The 5 T cell receptor beta chains below come from one sample, sequenced in a study of T cell responses to AZD1222 COVID-19 vaccine. The data were produced by immunoSEQ multiplex PCR, yet TCRdb's version contains in-frame clones alone and is incomplete. The sample gives 100,000 to 150,000 clones, roughly 87% of which show up once; around 1.6% is in the top ten. Source: peripheral blood, taken on day 0 of AZD1222 vaccination. Receptor source: an adult in good health.

The chain uses TRBV6-6 and TRBJ1-5; 9 bases are shared with TRBD1. From germline, CDR1 is MNHNY and CDR2 SVGAGI (reference sequence). Trimming took 5 bases from V and 4 from J; bases not matched to a gene: 6. The CDR3 sequence is 15 residues long. DNA of the CDR3: TGTGCCAGCAGTGGGGGGACAGGGCGAAATCAGCCCCAGCATTTT. Its translation is CASSGGTGRNQPQHF.

J is TRBJ1-1 and V is TRBV6-5; TRBD1 is a possible D gene (5 bases). The CDR3 totals 13 residues. Germline CDR1 and CDR2: MNHEY and SVGAGI. The V and J ends lost 8 bases and 7 bases respectively, with 17 bases between them. CDR3 DNA sequence: TGTGCCAGCTGCGTGGGAGGGGCGGGTGAAGCTTTCTTT. Protein sequence: CASCVGGAGEAFF.

The chain links TRBV4-3 to TRBJ1-5; possibly TRBD1 for D (6 bases). Trimming removed 0 bases from V and 1 base from J, with 10 bases in between. The CDR3 runs to 16 residues. The germline V gene has CDR1 LGHNA and CDR2 YSLEER. The CDR3 here is CASSQDWGQSNQPQHF. CDR3 DNA sequence: TGCGCCAGCAGCCAAGATTGGGGGCAAAGCAATCAGCCCCAGCATTTT.

The CDR3, as DNA: TGTGCCAGCAGCTTAGAAGAGACCCAGTACTTC. Its translation: CASSLEETQYF. The V call is TRBV5-4, the J call TRBJ2-5; no definite D call. The CDR3 is 11 residues long. CDR1 is SGHNT, CDR2 YYREEE, per germline (reference sequence). The V end was cut by 2 bases, the J end by 3 bases, with 2 bases between.

The V gene is TRBV7-9, the J gene TRBJ1-6, with D possibly matching TRBD1 (5 bases). The germline V gene encodes CDR1 SEHNR and CDR2 FQNEAQ (reference sequence). The germline V and J ends were trimmed by 1 base and 6 bases, with 13 bases remaining between them. This CDR3 contains 16 residues. CDR3 in DNA: TGTGCCAGCAGCTTAGGACAGCAAGGTCTTAATTCACCCCTCCACTTT. It codes for CASSLGQQGLNSPLHF. The full variable domain, its missing parts supplied by reference TRBV7-9 and TRBJ1-6, is DTGVSQNPRHKITKRGQNVTFRCDPISEHNRLYWYRQTLGQGPEFLTYFQNEAQLEKSRLLSDRFSAERPKGSFSTLEIQRTEQGDSAMYLCASSLGQQGLNSPLHFGNGTRLTVT.